This TCR beta chain was retrieved from a study of T cells in Graves' hyperthyroidism and ophthalmopathy. The study's findings and limits: Ophthalmopathy got predicted by the model a median about 6.5 months before its onset. Most thyroid clonotypes that were expanded above 0.001 also turned up in blood. Classification by a 13 V-J model distinguished ophthalmopathy from stable hyperthyroidism.

On the basis of clinical symptoms, serum thyroxine and TRAb, thyroid ultrasound and orbital computed tomography, diagnoses were made. As to this clonotype: Its antigen is currently unknown. One end of the junction varies from germline; a read error may be responsible.

From RNA transcripts, TCR beta CDR3 regions were amplified. In the first-round RT-PCR of the TCR CDR3, the HTBI primer set was used. TCRdb re-derived calls from the multiplex PCR reads in MiXCR, one entry per CDR3 protein. The profile shows hundreds of thousands of distinct CDR3 sequences, 45% of them singletons. The germline CDR1 and CDR2 sequences are MGHDK and SYGVNS. CDR3 length equals 17 residues. V is TRBV25-1 and J is TRBJ1-1, with TRBD1 matching over 7 bases. This TCR was recovered from an adult man with Graves' disease, either hyperthyroidism or ophthalmopathy (not recorded which). The source material was peripheral blood or thyroid tissue (not recorded which). CDR3 coding DNA: TGCGCCAGCAGCTTGGGGACAGTCCGAATGGCGAACACTGAAGCTTTCTTT. This codes for CASSLGTVRMANTEAFF. Together with reference TRBV25-1 and TRBJ1-1, the CDR3 gives the full variable domain: EADIYQTPRYLVIGTGKKITLECSQTMGHDKMYWYQQDPGMELHLIHYSYGVNSTEKGDLSSESTVSRIRTEHFPLTLESARPSHTSQYLCASSLGTVRMANTEAFFGQGTRLTVV.